Here is one T cell receptor beta chain with its context. Each CDR3 protein is one row after TCRdb ran MiXCR on the RACE reads. The table shows about 56,000 distinct CDR3 sequences, with 9.3% occurring only once. This record belongs to a study of human T cells and chemical hapten exposure. Time point given: patch test 1, 2 weeks after DPC sensitization. Treatment in this sample: therapeutic diphenylcyclopropenone sensitization with weekly scalp DPC. Sequenced material: whole blood, taken in connection with sensitization to the hapten diphenylcyclopropenone (DPC). The source of this sequence is a woman aged 40-49 years with alopecia areata. Some clones in this sample may be carry-over from other donors' samples.

The CDR3 is CASSLVSAVSYEQYF. DNA for the CDR3: TGCGCCAGCAGCTTGGTGTCAGCTGTTTCCTACGAGCAGTACTTC. The rearrangement uses TRBV5-1 and TRBJ2-7; D unresolved. The CDR3 is 15 amino acids. CDR1 and CDR2 (germline): SGHRS, YFSETQ. Trimming pared 0 bases from V and 1 base from J, leaving 11 bases between. The whole variable domain, filled in from reference TRBV5-1 and TRBJ2-7, reads KAGVTQTPRYLIKTRGQQVTLSCSPISGHRSVSWYQQTPGQGLQFLFEYFSETQRNKGNFPGRFSGRQFSNSRSEMNVSTLELGDSALYLCASSLVSAVSYEQYFGPGTRLTVT.